The 8 T cell receptor beta chains below were found in one sample sequenced in a study of shared clonotypes between healthy human individuals (dated by TCRdb to 2018 to 2021). Library construction relied on the immunoSEQ multiplex PCR assay. TCRdb provides this immuneACCESS table in a form limited to in-frame rearrangements. Some clones are lacking; in checked studies, under half of them reflect an unresolved V gene, and why the rest are absent is not known. Within this sample are roughly 1 million clones, with more than 60% of them counted one time only. The top ten constitute roughly 1.5% of the sample. Sequences were obtained from memory CD4+ T cells sorted from blood. Sample cell subset or site, as interpreted from the label and publication: CD45RA-negative fraction. These receptors were taken from a man younger than 35 in good health.

The chain uses TRBV7-6 and TRBJ2-3, with D unresolved. Germline assignment: CDR1 SGHVS and CDR2 FNYEAQ. V was trimmed by 5 bases and J by 3 bases, leaving 0 bases between them. The CDR3 has 10 residues. The CDR3 DNA is TGTGCCAGCAGCACAGATACGCAGTATTTT. It is translated as CASSTDTQYF.

This clone has only a few counts. The CDR3 DNA sequence: TGCGCCAGCAGTTGGGAACAGGGGTTCGGGACTGAAGCTTTCTTT. It is translated as CASSWEQGFGTEAFF. The V gene is TRBV10-1, the J gene TRBJ1-1; 7 nucleotides match TRBD1. The CDR3 is 15 residues long. CDR1 is WNHNN and CDR2 is SYGVQD in the germline V gene (reference sequence). The V segment lost 5 bases and the J segment 5 bases; nucleotides outside the gene matches: 11.

DNA of the CDR3: TGCAGCGTTGTTGGGACGTCGGAGGCCAAAAACATTCAGTACTTC. This codes for CSVVGTSEAKNIQYF. V usage is TRBV29-1 and J usage is TRBJ2-4; D is tentatively TRBD1 or TRBD2 (5 bases each). Trimming removed 4 bases at V and 1 base at J, with 14 bases between. The CDR3 has 15 residues. Germline lookup yields CDR1 SQVTM and CDR2 ANQGSEA.

This chain uses TRBV28 with TRBJ1-1; D unresolved. Germline V gene lookup returns CDR1 MDHEN and CDR2 SYDVKM. This CDR3 is 11 amino acids long. V was clipped by 6 bases and J by 9 bases, with 11 bases between them. The CDR3 DNA follows: TGTGCCAGCAGCGACACATTAAAAGCTTTCTTT. It yields the protein CASSDTLKAFF.

This clone was recorded many times. The rearrangement uses TRBV10-3 and TRBJ2-4; possibly TRBD1 or TRBD2 for D (5 bases each). The CDR3 loop spans 16 amino acids. Germline values: CDR1 ENHRY, CDR2 SYGVKD. Trimming shortened V by 2 bases and J by 4 bases, and 15 bases separated the two germline ends. The CDR3 DNA is TGTGCCATCAGTGAGGACGGGGATGGGGCAAAAAACATTCAGTACTTC. The encoded protein is CAISEDGDGAKNIQYF.

This clone has ten or more counts. One junction end disagrees with the germline gene, perhaps due to a read error. This chain connects TRBV7-7 to TRBJ2-5; no definite D call. This CDR3 is built from 13 residues. The germline gives CDR1 SSHAT, CDR2 FNYEAQ (reference sequence). CDR3 loop: CASSPSDVETQYF. The CDR3 DNA reads TGTGCTAGCAGCCCCTCGGACGTAGAGACCCAGTACTTC.

This clone has only one observation. The chain carries TRBV18 and TRBJ1-3; 7 bases map to TRBD1. The CDR3 runs 19 residues. Germline V gene sequence: CDR1 KGHSH, CDR2 LQKENI. V lost 0 bases, J lost 6 bases, and 17 bases stayed unmatched. CDR3 sequence (DNA): TGTGCCAGCTCACCACCAAACAATTTCTTACAGGGGCCATCAAACACCATATATTTT. It is translated as CASSPPNNFLQGPSNTIYF.

This clone has just a few counts. CDR3 amino acids: CASSRRDRDLSPLHF. The CDR3 DNA reads TGTGCCAGTAGCCGACGGGACAGGGACCTTTCACCCCTCCACTTT. The chain couples TRBV19 to TRBJ1-6, with 9 bases aligning to TRBD1. The CDR3 covers 15 residues. Unmatched junction bases numbered 9, after V lost 6 bases and J lost 9 bases. CDR1 LNHDA and CDR2 SQIVND come from the germline V gene (reference sequence).